This TCR beta chain was profiled in a study of blood T cell repertoires in COVID-19. Participants were aged about 18 to 90 years, lived in about 26 US areas, and enrolled virtually. Within 2 weeks before study entry, exposed participants met a COVID-19 case. Generated by immunoSEQ multiplex PCR, the TCRdb table keeps only in-frame clones and is missing some. The table has roughly 230,000 clones, roughly 84% seen once. V lost 3 bases, J lost 2 bases, and 2 bases stayed unmatched. The CDR3 is made up of 16 amino acids. Germline V lookup: CDR1 KGHDR, CDR2 SFDVKD. The V gene is TRBV24-1, the J gene TRBJ2-3, with TRBD2 matching over 12 bases. The TCR sequence derives from a woman in her forties or fifties who had been exposed to COVID-19. Sample: PBMCs or T cells enriched from blood (not recorded which). The CDR3 here is CATSDRTSGATDTQYF. The CDR3 DNA sequence: TGTGCCACCAGTGATAGGACTAGCGGGGCCACAGATACGCAGTATTTT.